Following are 11 T cell receptor beta chains from one sample sequenced in a study of OX40 agonist ivuxolimab in advanced cancers. Only in-frame clones appear in the TCRdb table, and some are missing; sequencing was by immunoSEQ multiplex PCR. The sample lists around 100,000 clones, less than 95% occurring once. Sequenced here: CD4+ or CD8+ T cells sorted from blood, sampled in a trial of the OX40 agonist ivuxolimab. Receptor source: an adult with an advanced solid tumor such as melanoma, head and neck, liver or kidney cancer.

The genes are TRBV28 and TRBJ2-1; no clear D gene. The germline V and J ends were trimmed by 3 bases and 7 bases, with 13 bases remaining between them. This CDR3 is 14 amino acids long. Germline V CDR1 and CDR2: MDHEN, SYDVKM. The chain's CDR3 is CASSFEAVRNEQFF. The CDR3 DNA is TGTGCCAGCAGTTTTGAGGCAGTAAGGAATGAGCAGTTCTTC.

Written as DNA, the CDR3 is TGTGCCAGCAGCTTGGGATCACTAGCGGGAGCTGGTGAGCAGTTCTTC. Its protein is CASSLGSLAGAGEQFF. This rearrangement joins TRBV5-8 to TRBJ2-1; 11 nucleotides line up with TRBD2. The CDR3 sequence is 16 residues long. Germline CDR1 is SGHTS and CDR2 is YDEGEE. The trim removed 0 bases at V and 9 bases at J, leaving 8 bases unmatched.

The gene calls are TRBV7-3 and TRBJ2-2; D gene ambiguous. V was cut by 3 bases and J by 0 bases, with 8 bases left in between. From germline, CDR1 is SGHTA and CDR2 FQGTGA. This CDR3 is built from 15 residues. The DNA of the CDR3 is TGTGCCAGCAGCTTCGGCGGCGCGAACACCGGGGAGCTGTTTTTT. It codes for CASSFGGANTGELFF.

V gene TRBV29-1 combines with J gene TRBJ2-1; unclear D gene. V was clipped by 2 bases and J by 6 bases, with 8 bases between them. This CDR3 has 12 amino acids. The germline V gene has CDR1 SQVTM and CDR2 ANQGSEA. CDR3 in DNA: TGCAGCGTTGAACGACTTTTCAATGAGCAGTTCTTC. It is translated as CSVERLFNEQFF.

This chain links TRBV11-2 with TRBJ2-5; TRBD1 agrees at 8 bases. Germline loops: CDR1 SGHAT, CDR2 FQNNGV. The CDR3 contains 14 residues. With 5 bases clipped from V and 4 bases from J, the junction kept 6 bases outside the gene matches. The CDR3 region is CASSPQGAGETQYF. The CDR3 nucleotides are TGTGCCAGCAGCCCGCAGGGGGCCGGAGAGACCCAGTACTTC.

The chain carries TRBV11-1 and TRBJ2-5; D gene uncertain. Deletions cut 3 bases from V and 3 bases from J, with 8 bases between. Germline V gene sequence: CDR1 SGHAT, CDR2 FQDESV (reference sequence). This CDR3 has 13 residues. CDR3 residues: CASSFTLKETQYF. The DNA for the CDR3 is TGTGCCAGCAGCTTTACGCTAAAAGAGACCCAGTACTTC.

This chain connects TRBV11-3 to TRBJ2-1, with D perhaps TRBD1 or TRBD2 (6 bases each). V gave up 2 bases and J gave up 4 bases, with 12 bases separating them. The CDR3 extends over 15 amino acids. Germline lookup yields CDR1 SGHNT and CDR2 YENEEA. The CDR3 here is CASSLKGGQYNEQFF. The CDR3 DNA reads TGTGCCAGCAGCTTAAAGGGAGGACAGTACAATGAGCAGTTCTTC.

This chain uses TRBV27 with TRBJ1-1; tentative D call: TRBD1 (6 bases). Trimming removed 6 bases from V and 1 base from J, with 12 bases in between. CDR3 length equals 14 residues. CDR1 is MNHEY and CDR2 is SMNVEV in the germline V gene (reference sequence). CDR3 DNA sequence: TGTGCCAGCAGATTCGGGACAAGGAACACTGAAGCTTTCTTT. It specifies CASRFGTRNTEAFF.

Here the CDR3 reads CATHGAYNEQFF. The CDR3 nucleotides read TGTGCCACCCACGGAGCCTACAATGAGCAGTTCTTC. The rearrangement uses TRBV10-3 and TRBJ2-1; D is uncertain. The CDR3 loop spans 12 amino acids. The germline V and J ends were trimmed by 10 bases and 2 bases, with 9 bases remaining between them. CDR1 and CDR2 from the germline V gene are ENHRY and SYGVKD.

The chain uses TRBV14 and TRBJ2-5; 7 bases fit TRBD2. After removal of 8 bases from V and 5 bases from J, the junction contained 11 bases not matched to a gene. The CDR3 length is 14 residues. Germline V CDR1 and CDR2: SGHDN, FVKESK. The CDR3 nucleotides read TGTGCCAGCCGCGCGGGCGGGAGAGCGGAGACCCAGTACTTC. It specifies CASRAGGRAETQYF.

The chain joins TRBV6-1 to TRBJ2-7; D unresolved. Germline CDR1 is MNHNS and CDR2 is SASEGT. V dropped 7 bases and J dropped 4 bases, with 11 bases sitting between them. CDR3 length: 12 residues. The CDR3 DNA follows: TGTGCCAGCAAAAAGGACCGGTACGAGCAGTACTTC. Translating it yields CASKKDRYEQYF.